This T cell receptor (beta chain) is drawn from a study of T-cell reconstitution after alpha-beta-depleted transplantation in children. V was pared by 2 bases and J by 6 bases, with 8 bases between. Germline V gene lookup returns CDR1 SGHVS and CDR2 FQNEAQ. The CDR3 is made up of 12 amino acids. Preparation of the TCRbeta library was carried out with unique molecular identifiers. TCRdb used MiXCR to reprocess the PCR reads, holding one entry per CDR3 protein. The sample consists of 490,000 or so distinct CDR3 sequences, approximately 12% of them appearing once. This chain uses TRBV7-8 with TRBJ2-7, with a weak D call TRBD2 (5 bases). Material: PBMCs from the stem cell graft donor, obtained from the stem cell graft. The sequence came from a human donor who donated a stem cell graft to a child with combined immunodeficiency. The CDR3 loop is CASSLRGLEQYF. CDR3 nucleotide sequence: TGTGCCAGCAGCTTACGAGGGCTCGAGCAGTACTTC.